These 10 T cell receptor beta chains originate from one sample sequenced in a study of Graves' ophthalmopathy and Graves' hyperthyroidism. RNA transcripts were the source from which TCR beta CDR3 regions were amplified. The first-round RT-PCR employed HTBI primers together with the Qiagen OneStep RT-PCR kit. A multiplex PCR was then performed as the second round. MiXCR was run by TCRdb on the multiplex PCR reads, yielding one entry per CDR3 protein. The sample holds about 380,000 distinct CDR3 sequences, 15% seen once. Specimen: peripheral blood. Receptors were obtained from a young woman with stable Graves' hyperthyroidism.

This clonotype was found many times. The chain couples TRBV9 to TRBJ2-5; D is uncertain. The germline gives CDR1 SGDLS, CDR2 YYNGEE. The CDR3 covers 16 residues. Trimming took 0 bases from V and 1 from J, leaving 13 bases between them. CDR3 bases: TGTGCCAGCAGCGTAGGTCATATAGGGCTCCAAGAGACCCAGTACTTC. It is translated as CASSVGHIGLQETQYF. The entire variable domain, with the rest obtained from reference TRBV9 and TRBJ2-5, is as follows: DSGVTQTPKHLITATGQRVTLRCSPRSGDLSVYWYQQSLDQGLQFLIQYYNGEERAKGNILERFSAQQFPDLHSELNLSSLELGDSALYFCASSVGHIGLQETQYFGPGTRLLVL.

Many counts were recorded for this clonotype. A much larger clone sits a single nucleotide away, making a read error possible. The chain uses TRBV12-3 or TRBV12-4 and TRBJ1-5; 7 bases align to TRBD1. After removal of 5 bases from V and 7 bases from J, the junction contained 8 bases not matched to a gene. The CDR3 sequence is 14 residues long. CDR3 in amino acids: CASSPTGASQPQHF. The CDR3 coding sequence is TGTGCCAGCAGTCCTACAGGGGCGTCACAGCCCCAGCATTTT.

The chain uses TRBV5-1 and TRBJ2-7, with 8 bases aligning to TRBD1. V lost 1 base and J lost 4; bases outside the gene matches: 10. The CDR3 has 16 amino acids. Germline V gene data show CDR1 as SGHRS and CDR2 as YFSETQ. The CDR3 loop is CASSLTPGTGLYEQYF. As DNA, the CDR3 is TGCGCCAGCAGCTTGACCCCCGGGACAGGCCTTTACGAGCAGTACTTC.

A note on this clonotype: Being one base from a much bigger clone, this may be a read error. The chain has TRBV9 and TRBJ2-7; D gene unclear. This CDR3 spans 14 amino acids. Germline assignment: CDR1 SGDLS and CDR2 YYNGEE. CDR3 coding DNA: TGTGCCAGCAGCGAGGGCCCATCGTCGTACGATCAGTACTTC. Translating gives CASSEGPSSYDQYF.

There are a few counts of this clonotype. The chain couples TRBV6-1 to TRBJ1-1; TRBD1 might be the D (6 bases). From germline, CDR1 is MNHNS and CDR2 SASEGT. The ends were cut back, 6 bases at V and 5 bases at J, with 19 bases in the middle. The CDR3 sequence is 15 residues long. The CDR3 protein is CASSPGQLKGTEAFF. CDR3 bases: TGTGCCAGCAGCCCTGGACAGCTTAAGGGGACTGAAGCTTTCTTT.

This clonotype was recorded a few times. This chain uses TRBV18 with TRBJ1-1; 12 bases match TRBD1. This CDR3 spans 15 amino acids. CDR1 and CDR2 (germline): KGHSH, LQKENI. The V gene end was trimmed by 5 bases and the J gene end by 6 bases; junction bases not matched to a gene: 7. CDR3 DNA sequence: TGTGCCAGCTCATTGGGACAGGGGGCGAAGGCTGAAGCTTTCTTT. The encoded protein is CASSLGQGAKAEAFF.

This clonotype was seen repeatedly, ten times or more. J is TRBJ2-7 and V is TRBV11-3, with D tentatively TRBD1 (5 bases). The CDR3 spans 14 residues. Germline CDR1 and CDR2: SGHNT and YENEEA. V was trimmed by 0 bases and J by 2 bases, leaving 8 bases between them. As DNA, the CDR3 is TGTGCCAGCAGCTTAGAGGGCAGGGCCTACGAGCAGTACTTC. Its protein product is CASSLEGRAYEQYF.

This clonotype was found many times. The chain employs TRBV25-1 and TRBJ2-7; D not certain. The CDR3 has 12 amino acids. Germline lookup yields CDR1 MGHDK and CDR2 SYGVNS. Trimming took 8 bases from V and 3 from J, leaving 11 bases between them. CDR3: CASSRWDYEQYF. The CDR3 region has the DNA TGTGCCAGCTCAAGGTGGGACTACGAGCAGTACTTC.

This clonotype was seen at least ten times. DNA for the CDR3: TGTGCCAGCAGTTACCTGACAGGGCCTGAAGCTTTCTTT. This translates into CASSYLTGPEAFF. The J gene is TRBJ1-1, the V gene TRBV6-2 or TRBV6-3, with 7 bases matching TRBD1. The CDR3 sequence is 13 residues long. Germline CDR1 is MNHEY and CDR2 is SVGEGT. After removal of 2 bases from V and 6 bases from J, the junction contained 3 bases not matched to a gene.

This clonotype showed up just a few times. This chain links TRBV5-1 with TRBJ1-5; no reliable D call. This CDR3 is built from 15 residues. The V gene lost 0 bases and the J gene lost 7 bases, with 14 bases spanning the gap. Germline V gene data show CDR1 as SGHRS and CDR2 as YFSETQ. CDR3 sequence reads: CASSLASGINQPQHF. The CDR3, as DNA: TGCGCCAGCAGCTTGGCGTCCGGGATTAACCAGCCCCAGCATTTT.